The clone carrying this TCR beta chain was recorded at least ten times. The antigen is not known. The data stem from a study of neurological immune-mediated disorders. This CDR3 has 13 residues. With 3 bases removed from V and 1 base from J, the gap between germline ends came to 7 bases. Per germline, CDR1 MNHNY and CDR2 SVGAGI (reference sequence). A total of 2 million PBMCs stored at -80 degrees C provided the unsorted libraries. Study findings and constraints: The greatest TCR clonal expansion occurred in HTLV-1-associated myelopathy and the least in multiple sclerosis, which fell below healthy controls.

The cDNA was generated through 5'RACE incorporating 10-nucleotide random UMIs. In TCRdb, the 5' RACE reads were re-called with MiXCR into one record per CDR3 protein. The table has tens of thousands of distinct CDR3 sequences, about 13% seen once; the top ten hold around 14%. Sample: PBMCs. This clonotype was sampled from a woman aged 55-69 years with HTLV-1-associated myelopathy (HAM/TSP). The chain has TRBV6-6 and TRBJ2-7, with D possibly being TRBD1 (6 bases). CDR3 sequence reads: CASSYGTSYEQYF. The CDR3 DNA reads as TGTGCCAGCAGTTATGGGACATCCTACGAGCAGTACTTC.